Presented here are 23 T cell receptor beta chains from one specimen sequenced in a study of spatial heterogeneity in lung cancer (dated 2019 in TCRdb). Receptors were amplified or captured by 5' RACE. Sequencing was performed on a NextSeq 500. The public reads were reanalyzed by TCRdb: fastp trimming at Q25, MiXCR alignment, in-frame beta chains only. Under each unique CDR3 protein, matching rows form one entry showing the most common genes and DNA. Counted in this sample were 110,000 or so distinct CDR3 sequences; roughly a tenth of them appeared once. Roughly 24% of the sample is held by the ten biggest clonotypes. The time point label here, explained by the study, means: blood at routine non-recurrence follow-up after resection. Sequencing was performed on PBMCs, taken at follow-up. The receptors were gathered from a female donor with early-stage non-small cell lung cancer.

The V call is TRBV25-1, the J call TRBJ1-6; 7 nucleotides agree with TRBD1. The junction had 5 bases not matched to a gene; V was cut back by 3 bases and J by 6 bases. Looked up from germline, CDR1 is MGHDK and CDR2 is SYGVNS. This CDR3 region has 15 residues. The chain's CDR3 is CASSDVDRANSPLHF. CDR3 nucleotides: TGTGCCAGCAGTGACGTAGACAGGGCTAATTCACCCCTCCACTTT.

The V and J genes are TRBV5-1 and TRBJ2-7, with 8 bases fitting TRBD1. CDR1 and CDR2 (germline): SGHRS, YFSETQ. The V segment lost 4 bases and the J segment 3 bases; nucleotides outside the gene matches: 6. The CDR3 totals 14 residues. CDR3 in amino acids: CASSRDRGGYEQYF. The CDR3 DNA is TGCGCCAGCAGCAGAGACAGGGGAGGCTACGAGCAGTACTTC.

The sample holds many counts of this clonotype. The gene calls are TRBV7-8 and TRBJ2-7; D perhaps matches TRBD1 (6 bases). The CDR3 is made up of 14 amino acids. Germline-derived CDR1 and CDR2 are SGHVS and FQNEAQ. With 5 bases removed from V and 0 bases from J, the gap between germline ends came to 11 bases. In DNA, the CDR3 is TGTGCCAGCAGCCCAGGACAGCTCTCCTACGAGCAGTACTTC. It translates to CASSPGQLSYEQYF.

This clonotype was counted many times. CDR3 protein: CASSLPGQFYEQYF. The CDR3 DNA follows: TGTGCCAGCAGTCTCCCGGGACAATTCTACGAGCAGTACTTC. The V gene is TRBV28, the J gene TRBJ2-7; maybe TRBD1 (6 bases). With 5 bases removed from V and 3 bases from J, the gap between germline ends came to 14 bases. The CDR3 loop spans 14 amino acids. Germline V CDR1 and CDR2: MDHEN, SYDVKM.

This clonotype was counted between two and nine times. V gene TRBV9 combines with J gene TRBJ2-5, with TRBD2 identical over 9 bases. Germline CDR1 and CDR2: SGDLS and YYNGEE. The CDR3 sequence is 15 residues long. Trimming cost V 4 bases and J 0 bases; bases outside gene matches: 4. In DNA form, the CDR3 reads TGTGCCAGCAGCCTTAGCGGGAGCCACCAAGAGACCCAGTACTTC. It specifies CASSLSGSHQETQYF.

This clonotype was picked up many times. This chain uses TRBV20-1 with TRBJ2-3; 7 bases agree with TRBD2. Germline loops: CDR1 DFQATT, CDR2 SNEGSKA (reference sequence). V shed 2 bases and J 0 bases; nucleotides not matched to a gene: 8. This CDR3 has 16 residues. CDR3 protein: CSARPPAGPSTDTQYF. CDR3 sequence (DNA): TGCAGTGCTAGACCTCCAGCGGGACCAAGCACAGATACGCAGTATTTT.

The V gene is TRBV2, the J gene TRBJ2-5; D gene unclear. The length of the CDR3 is 11 residues. Germline V gene data show CDR1 as SNHLY and CDR2 as FYNNEI. The germline V and J ends were trimmed by 2 bases and 2 bases, with 0 bases remaining between them. The DNA of the CDR3 is TGTGCCAGCAGTGAACAAGAGACCCAGTACTTC. Translation: CASSEQETQYF.

The rearrangement links TRBV10-3 to TRBJ1-2; 7 bases line up with TRBD1. Germline V lookup: CDR1 ENHRY, CDR2 SYGVKD. V gave up 6 bases and J gave up 3 bases; unmatched junction bases: 7. CDR3 size: 14 residues. The CDR3 is CAISLGQTDYGYTF. DNA for the CDR3: TGTGCCATCAGCTTGGGACAGACGGACTATGGCTACACCTTC.

This sequence joins TRBV24-1 and TRBJ1-1; a weak D match, TRBD1 (6 bases). CDR3 length equals 13 residues. Trimming removed 9 bases at V and 1 base at J, with 11 bases between. Germline CDR1 KGHDR, CDR2 SFDVKD. The CDR3 sequence is CATLGGWNTEAFF. CDR3 DNA: TGTGCCACCTTGGGGGGCTGGAACACTGAAGCTTTCTTT.

This clonotype was found a few times. The rearrangement links TRBV7-9 to TRBJ1-2; D not resolved. The germline V gene has CDR1 SEHNR and CDR2 FQNEAQ (reference sequence). CDR3 length equals 14 residues. V was cut by 0 bases and J by 4 bases, with 9 bases left in between. CDR3 DNA: TGTGCCAGCAGCTTAGCGTGGGAGAGCTATGGCTACACCTTC. It specifies CASSLAWESYGYTF.

V is TRBV30 and J is TRBJ1-1, with unresolved D. V was cut by 0 bases and J by 8 bases, with 10 bases left in between. CDR3 length equals 12 residues. Germline CDR1 and CDR2: GTSNPN and SVGIG (reference sequence). The CDR3 DNA is TGTGCCTGGAGTGTAGGGCAGGTCGAAGCTTTCTTT. The encoded protein is CAWSVGQVEAFF.

This chain connects TRBV5-1 to TRBJ2-6; 7 bases line up with TRBD1. The CDR3 runs 16 residues. V dropped 2 bases and J dropped 4; count of bases not matched to a gene: 6. CDR1 is SGHRS, CDR2 YFSETQ, per germline. This CDR3 is CASSFNRGGGANVLTF. Written as DNA, the CDR3 is TGCGCCAGCAGCTTCAACAGGGGTGGCGGGGCCAACGTCCTGACTTTC.

This chain links TRBV29-1 with TRBJ1-3; 7 bases align to TRBD1. Trimming at V came to 4 bases and at J to 0 bases, leaving 0 bases not matched to a gene. CDR1 is SQVTM and CDR2 is ANQGSEA in the germline V gene. The CDR3 sequence is 13 residues long. The CDR3 loop is CSVGDSSGNTIYF. The CDR3 coding sequence is TGCAGCGTTGGGGACAGCTCTGGAAACACCATATATTTT.

The gene calls are TRBV20-1 and TRBJ1-5, with D uncertain. Germline CDR1 and CDR2: DFQATT and SNEGSKA (reference sequence). The V gene lost 1 base and the J gene lost 4 bases, with 14 bases spanning the gap. The CDR3 covers 15 residues. CDR3 in amino acids: CSARVTSRRNQPQHF. The DNA of the CDR3 is TGCAGTGCTAGAGTCACAAGCCGCCGTAATCAGCCCCAGCATTTT.

This clonotype was recorded at least ten times. The chain recombines TRBV11-2 with TRBJ1-1, with D unclear. This CDR3 has 12 residues. Germline V lookup: CDR1 SGHAT, CDR2 FQNNGV. V lost 4 bases and J 5 bases, leaving 8 bases between the germline ends. CDR3 residues: CASSSFRTEAFF. The CDR3 DNA reads as TGTGCCAGCAGCTCCTTCCGGACTGAAGCTTTCTTT.

At least ten counts were recorded for this clonotype. The V gene is TRBV29-1, the J gene TRBJ2-1; the D is unclear. V was cut by 4 bases and J by 6 bases, with 4 bases left in between. The CDR3 totals 10 residues. From germline, CDR1 is SQVTM and CDR2 ANQGSEA. DNA for the CDR3: TGCAGCGTTGGTGTCAATGAGCAGTTCTTC. It codes for CSVGVNEQFF.

The chain couples TRBV6-2 or TRBV6-3 to TRBJ2-3; TRBD1 aligns across 9 bases. Germline V CDR1 and CDR2: MNHEY, SVGEGT. V shed 5 bases, J shed 5 bases, and the junction held 5 bases outside the gene matches. The CDR3 consists of 14 residues. The CDR3 spells CASSTGGEEDTQYF. The CDR3 coding sequence is TGTGCCAGCAGTACAGGGGGCGAGGAAGATACGCAGTATTTT.

CDR3 DNA: TGTGCCAGCGGATCATTTCGGGAAGGTAGCGATGAGCTGTTCTTC. Its protein product is CASGSFREGSDELFF. The chain recombines TRBV21-1 with TRBJ2-1; the D segment call TRBD1 is taken from the table without a DNA check. TRBV21-1 is a pseudogene locus. The CDR3 extends over 15 amino acids.

This clonotype has at least ten counts. The chain recombines TRBV9 with TRBJ2-1; 10 bases agree with TRBD2. Trimming took 0 bases from V and 8 from J; bases not matched to a gene: 11. Germline lookup yields CDR1 SGDLS and CDR2 YYNGEE. This CDR3 has 17 amino acids. CDR3: CASSVAGSGRPRDEQFF. CDR3 bases: TGTGCCAGCAGCGTAGCAGGTAGCGGGAGGCCTAGGGATGAGCAGTTCTTC.

This clonotype was detected only a few times. The CDR3 loop is CASSRTGGGTEAFF. DNA for the CDR3: TGTGCCAGCAGCCGGACAGGGGGCGGGACTGAAGCTTTCTTT. The chain recombines TRBV7-9 with TRBJ1-1; TRBD1 matches at 11 bases. Germline CDR1 reads SEHNR; CDR2 reads FQNEAQ (reference sequence). V was pared by 5 bases and J by 5 bases, with 4 bases of the junction left unmatched. The CDR3 has 14 amino acids.

The V gene is TRBV19, the J gene TRBJ2-4, with 7 positions matching TRBD2. The V and J ends lost 8 bases and 1 base, in that order; junction bases with no gene match: 2. The CDR3 is 13 residues long. Per germline, CDR1 LNHDA and CDR2 SQIVND (reference sequence). CDR3 DNA: TGTGCCAGTCGGGGAGGGGCCAAAAACATTCAGTACTTC. Amino acids: CASRGGAKNIQYF.

V gene TRBV18 combines with J gene TRBJ2-2, with D possibly TRBD1 on 5 matching bases. V shed 5 bases and J shed 4 bases, with 17 bases lying between them. The CDR3 extends over 16 amino acids. From germline, CDR1 is KGHSH and CDR2 LQKENI. The CDR3 loop reads CASSSYSTGFTGELFF. DNA for the CDR3: TGTGCCAGCTCATCATACTCCACAGGTTTCACCGGGGAGCTGTTTTTT.

This clonotype came up many times. The rearrangement links TRBV20-1 to TRBJ1-1; no clear D. The CDR3 length is 14 residues. Germline V gives CDR1 DFQATT, CDR2 SNEGSKA (reference sequence). Trimming took 1 base from V and 2 from J, leaving 11 bases between them. The CDR3 sequence is CSARAGQANTEAFF. DNA of the CDR3: TGCAGTGCTAGAGCGGGCCAAGCCAACACTGAAGCTTTCTTT.